The TCR beta chain described here comes from a study of cytomegalovirus exposure and HLA in healthy donors. Across the study: Later analysis reported that the 130 or so validation repertoires shared the platform of the roughly 680 first-cohort repertoires.

The donors belonged to the roughly 110-subject validation cohort, separate from the roughly 710-subject first cohort. Germline values: CDR1 SNHLY, CDR2 FYNNEI. V gave up 8 bases and J gave up 14 bases, with 18 bases separating them. The CDR3 runs to 11 residues. Measured with immunoSEQ multiplex PCR; TCRdb has only the in-frame clones, and not every one. Found here are 100,000 to 150,000 clones, almost 90% of them singletons; the top ten hold roughly 1.4%. This clone was counted between two and nine times. Antigen: not known. Overall study results and limits: The CMV antigen specificity of a few CMV-associated chains was confirmed through in vitro analysis. The listing of roughly 160 TCR beta chains classed them as cytomegalovirus-associated.

This clonotype was obtained from a man aged 25 to 40 in good health and CMV-seronegative. Sample: PBMCs. This chain uses TRBV2 with TRBJ1-1; no firm D call. For the CDR3, the DNA is TGTGCCAGCCAATGGAGGATGAGGGCCTTCTTT. Encoded protein: CASQWRMRAFF.